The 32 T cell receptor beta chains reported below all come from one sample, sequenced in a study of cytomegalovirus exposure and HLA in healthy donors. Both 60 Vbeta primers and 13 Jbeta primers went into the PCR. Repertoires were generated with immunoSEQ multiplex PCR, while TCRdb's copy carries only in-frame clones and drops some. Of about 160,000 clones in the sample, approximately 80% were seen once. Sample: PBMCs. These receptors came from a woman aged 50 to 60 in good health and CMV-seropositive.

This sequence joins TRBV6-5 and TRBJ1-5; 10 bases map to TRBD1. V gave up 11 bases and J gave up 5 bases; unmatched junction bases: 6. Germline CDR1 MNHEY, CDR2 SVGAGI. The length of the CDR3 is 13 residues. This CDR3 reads CAAGQGTYQPQHF. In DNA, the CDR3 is TGTGCCGCGGGACAGGGGACTTATCAGCCCCAGCATTTT.

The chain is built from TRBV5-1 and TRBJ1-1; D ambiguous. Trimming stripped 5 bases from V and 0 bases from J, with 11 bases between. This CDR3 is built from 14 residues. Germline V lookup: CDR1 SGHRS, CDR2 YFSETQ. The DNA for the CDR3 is TGCGCCAGCAGAGCGGAGACGATGAACACTGAAGCTTTCTTT. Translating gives CASRAETMNTEAFF.

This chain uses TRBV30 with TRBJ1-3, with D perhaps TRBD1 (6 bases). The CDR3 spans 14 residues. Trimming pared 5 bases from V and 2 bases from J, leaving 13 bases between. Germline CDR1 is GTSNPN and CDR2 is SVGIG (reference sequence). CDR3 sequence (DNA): TGTGCCTGGGAACCAGGGGTACCTGGAAACACCATATATTTT. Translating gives CAWEPGVPGNTIYF.

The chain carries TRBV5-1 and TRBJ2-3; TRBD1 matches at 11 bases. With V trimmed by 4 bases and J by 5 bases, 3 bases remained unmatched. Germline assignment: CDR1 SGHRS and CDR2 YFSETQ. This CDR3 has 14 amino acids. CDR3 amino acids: CASSQDRGQDTQYF. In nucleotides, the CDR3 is TGCGCCAGCAGCCAGGACAGGGGGCAAGATACGCAGTATTTT.

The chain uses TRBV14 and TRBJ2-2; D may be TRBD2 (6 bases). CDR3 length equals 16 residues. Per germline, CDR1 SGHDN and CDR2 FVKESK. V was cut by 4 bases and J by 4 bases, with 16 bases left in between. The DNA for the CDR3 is TGTGCCAGCAGCCTCAGACCCGCGGGGATCACCGGGGAGCTGTTTTTT. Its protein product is CASSLRPAGITGELFF.

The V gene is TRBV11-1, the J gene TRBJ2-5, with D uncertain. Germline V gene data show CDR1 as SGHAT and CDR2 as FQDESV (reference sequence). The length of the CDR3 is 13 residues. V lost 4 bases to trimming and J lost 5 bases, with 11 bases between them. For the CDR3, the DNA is TGTGCCAGCAGCTCCACTCACGGGGAGACCCAGTACTTC. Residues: CASSSTHGETQYF.

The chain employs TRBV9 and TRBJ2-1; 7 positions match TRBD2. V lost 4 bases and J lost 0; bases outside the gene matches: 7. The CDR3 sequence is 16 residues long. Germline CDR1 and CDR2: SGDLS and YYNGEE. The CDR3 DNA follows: TGTGCCAGCAGCTCCGCGGGGGACTACTCCTACAATGAGCAGTTCTTC. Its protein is CASSSAGDYSYNEQFF.

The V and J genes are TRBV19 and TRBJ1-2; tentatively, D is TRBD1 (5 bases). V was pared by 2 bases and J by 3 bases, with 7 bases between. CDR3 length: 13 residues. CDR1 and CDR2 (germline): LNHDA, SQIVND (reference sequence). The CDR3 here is CASSIWGDYGYTF. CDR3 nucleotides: TGTGCCAGTAGTATATGGGGGGACTATGGCTACACCTTC.

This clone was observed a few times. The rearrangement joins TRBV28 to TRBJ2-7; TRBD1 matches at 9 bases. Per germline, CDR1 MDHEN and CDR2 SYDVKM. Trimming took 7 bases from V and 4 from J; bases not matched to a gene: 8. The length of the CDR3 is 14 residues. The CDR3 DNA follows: TGTGCCAGCACCCCCCGGGACAGGGCTTACGAGCAGTACTTC. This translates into CASTPRDRAYEQYF.

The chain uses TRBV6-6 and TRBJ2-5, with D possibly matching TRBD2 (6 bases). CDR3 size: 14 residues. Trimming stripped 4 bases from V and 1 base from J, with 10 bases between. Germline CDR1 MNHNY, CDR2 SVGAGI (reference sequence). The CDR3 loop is CASSWGLPQETQYF. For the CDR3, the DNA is TGTGCCAGCAGTTGGGGACTTCCCCAAGAGACCCAGTACTTC.

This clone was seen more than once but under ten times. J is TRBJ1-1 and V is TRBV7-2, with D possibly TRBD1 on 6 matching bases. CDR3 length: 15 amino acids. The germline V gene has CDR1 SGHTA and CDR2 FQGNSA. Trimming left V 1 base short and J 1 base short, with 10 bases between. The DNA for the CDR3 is TGTGCCAGCAGCTTAGTAAGGACAGCGAACACTGAAGCTTTCTTT. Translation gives CASSLVRTANTEAFF.

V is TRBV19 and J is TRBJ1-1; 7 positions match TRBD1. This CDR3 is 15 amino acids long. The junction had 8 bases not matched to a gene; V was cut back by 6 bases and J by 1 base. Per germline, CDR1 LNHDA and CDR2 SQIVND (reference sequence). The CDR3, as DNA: TGTGCCAGTAGCACGATGGGACAGTGGAACACTGAAGCTTTCTTT. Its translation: CASSTMGQWNTEAFF.

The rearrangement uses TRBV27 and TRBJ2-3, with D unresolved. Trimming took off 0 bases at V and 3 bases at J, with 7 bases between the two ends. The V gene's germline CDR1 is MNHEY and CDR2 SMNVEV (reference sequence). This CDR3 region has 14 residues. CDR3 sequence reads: CASSLSRPTDTQYF. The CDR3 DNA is TGTGCCAGCAGTTTATCGAGGCCAACAGATACGCAGTATTTT.

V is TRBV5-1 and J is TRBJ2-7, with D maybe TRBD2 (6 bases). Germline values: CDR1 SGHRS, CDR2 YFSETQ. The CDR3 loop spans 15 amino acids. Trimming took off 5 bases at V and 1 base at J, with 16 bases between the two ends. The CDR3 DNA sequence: TGCGCCAGCAGTTCGGGGGAAGCTCTGTCCTACGAGCAGTACTTC. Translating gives CASSSGEALSYEQYF.

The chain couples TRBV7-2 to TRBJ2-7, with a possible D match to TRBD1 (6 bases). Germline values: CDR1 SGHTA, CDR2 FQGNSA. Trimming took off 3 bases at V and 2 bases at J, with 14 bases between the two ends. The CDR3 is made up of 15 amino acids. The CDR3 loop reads CASSFGTFGTYEQYF. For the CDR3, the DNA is TGTGCCAGCAGCTTCGGGACATTCGGTACCTACGAGCAGTACTTC. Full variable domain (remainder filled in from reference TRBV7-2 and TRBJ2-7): GAGVSQSPSNKVTEKGKDVELRCDPISGHTALYWYRQSLGQGLEFLIYFQGNSAPDKSGLPSDRFSAERTGGSVSTLTIQRTQQEDSAVYLCASSFGTFGTYEQYFGPGTRLTVT.

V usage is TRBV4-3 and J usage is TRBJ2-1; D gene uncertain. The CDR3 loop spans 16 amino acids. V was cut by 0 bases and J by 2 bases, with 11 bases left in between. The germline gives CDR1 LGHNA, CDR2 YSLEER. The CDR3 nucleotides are TGCGCCAGCAGCCAAGATGCGGTAGGAGCCTACAATGAGCAGTTCTTC. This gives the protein CASSQDAVGAYNEQFF.

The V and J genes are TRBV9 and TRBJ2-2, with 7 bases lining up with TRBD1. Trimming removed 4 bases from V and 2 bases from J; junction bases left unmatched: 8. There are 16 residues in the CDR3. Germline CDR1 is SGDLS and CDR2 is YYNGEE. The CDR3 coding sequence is TGTGCCAGCAGCCCCACGGACAGGACTAACACCGGGGAGCTGTTTTTT. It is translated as CASSPTDRTNTGELFF.

This CDR3 reads CASSFLMRGDTQYF. DNA of the CDR3: TGTGCCAGCAGCTTTTTGATGAGGGGGGATACGCAGTATTTT. The V gene is TRBV7-2, the J gene TRBJ2-3, with D tentatively TRBD1 (6 bases). Germline V gene lookup returns CDR1 SGHTA and CDR2 FQGNSA. The CDR3 is 14 amino acids. The V and J ends lost 3 bases and 6 bases respectively, with 13 bases between them.

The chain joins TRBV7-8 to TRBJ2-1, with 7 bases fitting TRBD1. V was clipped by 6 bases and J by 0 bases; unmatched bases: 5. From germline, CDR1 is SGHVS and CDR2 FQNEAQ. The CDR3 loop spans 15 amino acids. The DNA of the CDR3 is TGTGCCAGCAGAGAGGACAGGAGCTCCTACAATGAGCAGTTCTTC. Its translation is CASREDRSSYNEQFF.

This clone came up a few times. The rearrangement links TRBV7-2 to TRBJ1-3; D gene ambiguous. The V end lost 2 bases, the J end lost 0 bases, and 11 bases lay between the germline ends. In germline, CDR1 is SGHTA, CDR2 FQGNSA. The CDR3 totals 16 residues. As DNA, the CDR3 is TGTGCCAGCAGCTTATATACAGCCAGCTCTGGAAACACCATATATTTT. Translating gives CASSLYTASSGNTIYF.

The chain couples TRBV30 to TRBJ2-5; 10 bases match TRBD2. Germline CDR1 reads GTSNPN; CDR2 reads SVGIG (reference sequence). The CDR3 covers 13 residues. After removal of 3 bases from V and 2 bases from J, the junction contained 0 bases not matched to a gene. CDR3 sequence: CAWRLAGQETQYF. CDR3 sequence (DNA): TGTGCCTGGAGACTAGCGGGGCAAGAGACCCAGTACTTC.

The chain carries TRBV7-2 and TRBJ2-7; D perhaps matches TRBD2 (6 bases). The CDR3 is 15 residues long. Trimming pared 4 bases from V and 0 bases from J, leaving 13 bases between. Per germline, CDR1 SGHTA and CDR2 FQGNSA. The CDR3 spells CASSSAAGYSYEQYF. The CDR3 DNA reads TGTGCCAGCAGCTCCGCCGCGGGGTACTCCTACGAGCAGTACTTC.

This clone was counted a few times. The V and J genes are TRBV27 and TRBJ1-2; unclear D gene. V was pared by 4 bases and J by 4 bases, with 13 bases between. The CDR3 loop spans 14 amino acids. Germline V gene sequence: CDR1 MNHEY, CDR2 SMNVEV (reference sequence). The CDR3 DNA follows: TGTGCCAGCAGTTCCCCAAGCTACGGCTATGGCTACACCTTC. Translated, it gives CASSSPSYGYGYTF.

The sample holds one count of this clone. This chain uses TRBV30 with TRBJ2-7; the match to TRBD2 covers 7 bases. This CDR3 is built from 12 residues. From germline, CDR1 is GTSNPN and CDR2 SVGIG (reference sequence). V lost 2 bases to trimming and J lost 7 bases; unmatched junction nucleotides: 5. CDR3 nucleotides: TGTGCCTGGAGTCCCATGGGAGGGGAGCAGTACTTC. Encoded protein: CAWSPMGGEQYF.

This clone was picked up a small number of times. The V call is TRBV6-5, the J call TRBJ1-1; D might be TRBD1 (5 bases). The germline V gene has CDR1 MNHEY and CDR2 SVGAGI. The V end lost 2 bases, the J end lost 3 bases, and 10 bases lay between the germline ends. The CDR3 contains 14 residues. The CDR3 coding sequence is TGTGCCAGCAGTTACGGGGCGGGATACACTGAAGCTTTCTTT. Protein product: CASSYGAGYTEAFF.

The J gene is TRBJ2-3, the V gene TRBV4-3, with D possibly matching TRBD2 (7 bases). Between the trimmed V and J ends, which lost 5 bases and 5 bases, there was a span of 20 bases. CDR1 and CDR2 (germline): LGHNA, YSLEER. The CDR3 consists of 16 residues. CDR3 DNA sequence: TGCGCCAGCAGCTCCCTGTCCGGGGGGCCAAGAGATACGCAGTATTTT. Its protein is CASSSLSGGPRDTQYF.

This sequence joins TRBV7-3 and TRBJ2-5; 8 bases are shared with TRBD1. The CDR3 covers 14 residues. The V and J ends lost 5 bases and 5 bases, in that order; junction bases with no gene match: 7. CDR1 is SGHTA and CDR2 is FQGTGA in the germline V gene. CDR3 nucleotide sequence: TGTGCCAGCAGCCTCGACAGGGGATGGGAGACCCAGTACTTC. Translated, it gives CASSLDRGWETQYF.

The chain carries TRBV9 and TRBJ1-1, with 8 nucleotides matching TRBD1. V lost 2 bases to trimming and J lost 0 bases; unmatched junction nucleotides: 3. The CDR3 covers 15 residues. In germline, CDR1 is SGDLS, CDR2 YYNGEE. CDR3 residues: CASSVGQGLNTEAFF. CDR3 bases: TGTGCCAGCAGCGTTGGACAGGGCTTGAACACTGAAGCTTTCTTT.

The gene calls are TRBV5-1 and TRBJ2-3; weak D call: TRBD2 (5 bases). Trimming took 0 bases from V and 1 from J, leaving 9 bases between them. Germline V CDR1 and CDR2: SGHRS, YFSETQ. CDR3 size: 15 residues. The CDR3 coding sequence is TGCGCCAGCAGCTTGGGACTAATTCGCACAGATACGCAGTATTTT. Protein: CASSLGLIRTDTQYF.

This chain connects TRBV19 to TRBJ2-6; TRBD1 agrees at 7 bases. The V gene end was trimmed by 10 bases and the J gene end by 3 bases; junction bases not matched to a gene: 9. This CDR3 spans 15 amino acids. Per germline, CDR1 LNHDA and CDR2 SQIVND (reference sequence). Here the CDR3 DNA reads TGTGCCACCGCGACAGGGAGAAATGGGGCCAACGTCCTGACTTTC. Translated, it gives CATATGRNGANVLTF.

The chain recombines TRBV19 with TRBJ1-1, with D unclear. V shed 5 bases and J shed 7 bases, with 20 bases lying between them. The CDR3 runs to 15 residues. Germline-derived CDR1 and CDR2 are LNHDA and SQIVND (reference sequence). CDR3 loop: CASSSPSGRFSEAFF. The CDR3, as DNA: TGTGCCAGTAGTTCGCCCTCGGGTAGATTCAGTGAAGCTTTCTTT.

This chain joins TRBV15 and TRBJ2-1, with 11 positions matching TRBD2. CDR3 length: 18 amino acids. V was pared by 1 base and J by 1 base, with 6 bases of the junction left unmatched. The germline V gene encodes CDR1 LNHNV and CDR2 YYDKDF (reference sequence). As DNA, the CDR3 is TGTGCCACCAGCAGAGCACCCGGGACTAGCGGATCCTACAATGAGCAGTTCTTC. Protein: CATSRAPGTSGSYNEQFF.